The 7 T cell receptor beta chains below all came from one sample that was sequenced in a study of T cell responses to AZD1222 COVID-19 vaccine. TCRdb's copy holds only in-frame clones and misses some; the assay was immunoSEQ multiplex PCR. The sample comprises 95,000 to 120,000 clones, around nine tenths of which are singletons, and approximately 3% rests with the top ten. Sequences were derived from peripheral blood, sampled on day 0 of MenACWY control vaccination. These receptors all stem from an adult in good health.

J is TRBJ1-1 and V is TRBV3-1 (or the pseudogene TRBV3-2), with D perhaps TRBD1 (6 bases). The CDR3 has 15 amino acids. V lost 7 bases and J 5 bases, leaving 20 bases between the germline ends. Germline loops: CDR1 LGHDT, CDR2 YNNKEL (reference sequence). The CDR3 sequence: CASTPPVGGITEAFF. The CDR3 coding sequence is TGTGCCAGCACTCCTCCGGTAGGGGGAATTACTGAAGCTTTCTTT.

The rearrangement uses TRBV6-6 and TRBJ2-7; D unresolved. Per the germline V gene, CDR1 is MNHNY and CDR2 is SVGAGI (reference sequence). V was trimmed by 4 bases and J by 2 bases, leaving 3 bases between them. The CDR3 covers 11 residues. The CDR3 sequence is CASSSAYEQYF. The DNA for the CDR3 is TGTGCCAGCAGTTCCGCCTACGAGCAGTACTTC.

This clone was observed a handful of times. The rearrangement links TRBV6-1 to TRBJ1-5; maybe TRBD1 (5 bases). Germline lookup yields CDR1 MNHNS and CDR2 SASEGT. V shed 4 bases and J shed 2 bases, with 15 bases lying between them. This CDR3 contains 16 residues. The CDR3 reads CASSAIAGKGNQPQHF. CDR3 sequence (DNA): TGTGCCAGCAGTGCCATAGCAGGGAAGGGCAATCAGCCCCAGCATTTT.

The J gene is TRBJ1-2, the V gene TRBV7-2, with 7 bases lining up with TRBD1. V shed 5 bases, J shed 5 bases, and the junction held 11 bases outside the gene matches. CDR1 is SGHTA and CDR2 is FQGNSA in the germline V gene. CDR3 size: 15 residues. The CDR3 spells CASSDFVGTEYGYTF. The CDR3 bases are TGTGCCAGCAGCGATTTCGTCGGGACAGAATATGGCTACACCTTC.

The CDR3 reads CASSLDRQGYGYTF. DNA of the CDR3: TGTGCCAGCAGCTTAGATAGGCAGGGCTATGGCTACACCTTC. The J gene is TRBJ1-2, the V gene TRBV11-2; D perhaps matches TRBD1 (5 bases). The CDR3 consists of 14 residues. Trimming shortened V by 0 bases and J by 4 bases, and 9 bases separated the two germline ends. The V gene's germline CDR1 is SGHAT and CDR2 FQNNGV.

The J gene is TRBJ1-2, the V gene TRBV7-9; the D gene is possibly TRBD1 (5 bases). V lost 7 bases and J 4 bases, leaving 13 bases between the germline ends. The CDR3 covers 13 residues. Per the germline V gene, CDR1 is SEHNR and CDR2 is FQNEAQ (reference sequence). The CDR3 region is CASTNPGGYGYTF. CDR3 in DNA: TGTGCCAGCACCAACCCGGGGGGCTATGGCTACACCTTC.

V gene TRBV5-6 combines with J gene TRBJ2-3; the match to TRBD2 covers 10 bases. Trimming removed 3 bases from V and 3 bases from J; junction bases left unmatched: 7. CDR1 SGHDT and CDR2 YYEEEE come from the germline V gene. The CDR3 contains 16 residues. The CDR3: CASSSFSGGRTDTQYF. In nucleotides, the CDR3 is TGTGCCAGCAGCTCCTTTAGCGGGGGGCGGACAGATACGCAGTATTTT.